The source of this T cell receptor (beta chain) is a study of blood T cell repertoires in COVID-19. The germline V gene encodes CDR1 SGHTS and CDR2 YDEGEE. V was pared by 4 bases and J by 7 bases, with 8 bases of the junction left unmatched. The length of the CDR3 is 14 residues. Assay used: immunoSEQ multiplex PCR; TCRdb lists only in-frame clones, some missing. In the table there are around 150,000 clones, just under 95% of which are singletons. The clonotype comes from a woman between 45 and 60 years old with acute or convalescent COVID-19. V and J are TRBV5-8 and TRBJ2-1, with 7 bases that match TRBD1. The sequenced material came from peripheral blood. The CDR3 region has the DNA TGTGCCAGCAGCCCCCGAAGGGGGCGAAATGAGCAGTTCTTC. Protein sequence: CASSPRRGRNEQFF.